This T cell receptor (beta chain) was sequenced for a study of Ad26.COV2.S vaccination and SARS-CoV-2 variants. As for treatment: 15 to 20 received Ad26.COV2.S at low or high dose, single or two shots; roughly five received placebo; per-sample allocation not given. Samples were taken on day 63 after the first vaccine or placebo injection. Libraries were prepared by immunoSEQ multiplex PCR; TCRdb keeps only in-frame clonotypes and omits some of them. The data show around 320,000 clones, 70% to 90% seen once. CDR1 and CDR2 (germline): SEHNR, FQNEAQ (reference sequence). Trimming cost V 3 bases and J 8 bases, with 22 bases left between them. The CDR3 runs 16 residues.

The sample consisted of peripheral blood, taken in a trial of Ad26.COV2.S vaccine versus placebo. The genes are TRBV7-9 and TRBJ1-2; a possible D gene is TRBD1 (5 bases). The sequence was obtained from a person aged 18-65 years who received the Ad26.COV2.S COVID-19 vaccine or a placebo. The CDR3 here is CASSLGTGGDTRGYTF. The CDR3 DNA sequence: TGTGCCAGCAGCTTGGGGACTGGGGGGGATACGAGAGGCTACACCTTC.